The 8 T cell receptor beta chains below were found in one sample sequenced in a study of post-analysis software for immune sequencing data. Their target antigens are unknown. General observations from the study: TRBV5-6, TRBV5-1 and TRBV20-1 belonged to a set of roughly 5 TRBV segments that were more frequent in patients than controls.

Incorporated into the TCR beta cDNA libraries were unique molecular identifiers, which served to reduce PCR and sequencing biases. Using its own MiXCR run on the PCR reads, TCRdb lists one record per CDR3 protein. The sample holds about 760,000 distinct CDR3 sequences; 30% are singletons and the top ten take around 0.6%. The sample taken for sequencing was blood. The source is a girl under 18 with multiple sclerosis.

This chain links TRBV20-1 with TRBJ2-3; D is undetermined. This CDR3 is 14 amino acids long. In germline, CDR1 is DFQATT, CDR2 SNEGSKA (reference sequence). Trimming pared 6 bases from V and 4 bases from J, leaving 17 bases between. The CDR3: CSAPARFWADTQYF. The CDR3 DNA follows: TGCAGTGCCCCGGCAAGGTTCTGGGCAGATACGCAGTATTTT.

The chain joins TRBV20-1 to TRBJ2-3; 11 bases are a match to TRBD2. J lost 2 bases, V lost 5 bases, and 6 bases had no gene match. The germline V gene encodes CDR1 DFQATT and CDR2 SNEGSKA (reference sequence). This CDR3 is built from 15 residues. CDR3 coding DNA: TGCAGTGCTGGGTGGACTAGCGGGTACACAGATACGCAGTATTTT. It encodes CSAGWTSGYTDTQYF.

The table lists this clonotype with many counts. V gene TRBV20-1 combines with J gene TRBJ2-1, with D maybe TRBD2 (8 bases). This CDR3 spans 15 amino acids. Germline values: CDR1 DFQATT, CDR2 SNEGSKA (reference sequence). With 5 bases removed from V and 7 bases from J, the gap between germline ends came to 21 bases. Here the CDR3 reads CSAPEGAGGANEQFF. As DNA, the CDR3 is TGCAGTGCTCCAGAGGGGGCGGGAGGCGCAAATGAGCAGTTCTTC.

The V gene is TRBV29-1, the J gene TRBJ2-3; 9 nucleotides line up with TRBD2. CDR3 size: 15 residues. V dropped 2 bases and J dropped 5; count of bases not matched to a gene: 8. Per germline, CDR1 SQVTM and CDR2 ANQGSEA. Here the CDR3 reads CSVEWRGREGDTQYF. Here the CDR3 DNA reads TGCAGCGTTGAATGGCGGGGGCGGGAGGGAGATACGCAGTATTTT.

This clonotype was found a few times. This chain links TRBV7-2 with TRBJ1-1; D not certain. The CDR3 covers 17 residues. V lost 1 base and J 0 bases, leaving 15 bases between the germline ends. Germline V CDR1 and CDR2: SGHTA, FQGNSA. The CDR3 reads CASSLVGRGSMNTEAFF. The CDR3 coding sequence is TGTGCCAGCAGCTTAGTAGGTCGGGGTTCCATGAACACTGAAGCTTTCTTT.

Comment on this clonotype: At one of its ends the junction is not consistent with the germline gene, which may arise from a read error. This chain uses TRBV9 with TRBJ1-2; tentatively, D is TRBD1 (5 bases). The CDR3 sequence is 16 residues long. CDR1 SGDLS and CDR2 YYNGEE come from the germline V gene. This chain's CDR3 is CASSESTGRANYGYTF. The CDR3 region has the DNA TGCGCCAGCAGCGAGAGCACGGGACGCGCTAACTACGGCTACACCTTC. The complete variable domain, with remaining parts taken from reference TRBV9 and TRBJ1-2, reads DSGVTQTPKHLITATGQRVTLRCSPRSGDLSVYWYQQSLDQGLQFLIQYYNGEERAKGNILERFSAQQFPDLHSELNLSSLELGDSALYFCASSESTGRANYGYTFGSGTRLTVV.

This clonotype was counted a few times. This chain uses TRBV10-3 with TRBJ2-3; no firm D call. This CDR3 has 14 residues. The germline CDR1 and CDR2 sequences are ENHRY and SYGVKD. V was trimmed by 0 bases and J by 2 bases, leaving 6 bases between them. CDR3 amino acids: CAISESGDTDTQYF. The CDR3 DNA reads TGTGCCATCAGTGAGTCTGGGGACACAGATACGCAGTATTTT.

This clonotype occurred a few times. This chain uses TRBV9 with TRBJ1-1, with 9 nucleotides matching TRBD1. The germline CDR1 and CDR2 sequences are SGDLS and YYNGEE. The CDR3 is made up of 13 amino acids. Trimming at V came to 6 bases and at J to 9 bases, leaving 9 bases not matched to a gene. CDR3 loop: CASTPRTGVQAFF. Here the CDR3 DNA reads TGTGCCAGCACTCCCAGGACAGGGGTGCAAGCTTTCTTT. Filled out from reference TRBV9 and TRBJ1-1, the complete variable domain reads DSGVTQTPKHLITATGQRVTLRCSPRSGDLSVYWYQQSLDQGLQFLIQYYNGEERAKGNILERFSAQQFPDLHSELNLSSLELGDSALYFCASTPRTGVQAFFGQGTRLTVV.